The rows below give T cell receptor beta chains drawn from one sample of a study of shared clonotypes between healthy human individuals. Method: immunoSEQ multiplex PCR; TCRdb's copy keeps in-frame clones and lacks some. The sample lists about a million clones; roughly 80% were seen once. Sequences were obtained from memory CD4+ T cells from PBMCs. These receptors originate from a man between 18 and 35 years old in good health. Some clones in this sample may be carry-over from other donors' samples. Both conserved end residues are part of each CDR3. A D gene is named only where the DNA matches it firmly. Size is omitted from some rows. Given values are once, few, many or a class for expanded clones.

abundance,j_gene,d_gene,len,v_gene,CDR3nt,CDR3aa
NA,TRBJ2-6,TRBD1,16,TRBV28,TGTGCCAGTCCGGGGACAGGGGGGTCTGGGGCCAACGTCCTGACTTTC,CASPGTGGSGANVLTF
NA,TRBJ2-7,NA,15,TRBV6-6,TGTGCCAGCAGTTACTCCGCGGGACAGTCCTACGAGCAGTACTTC,CASSYSAGQSYEQYF
NA,TRBJ1-2,NA,13,TRBV11-2,TGTGCCAGTTCTGCGGGGGGACCCTATGGCTACACCTTC,CASSAGGPYGYTF
NA,TRBJ2-5,NA,16,TRBV7-9,TGTGCCAGCAGCTTAGGTCGACAGACAAGAGTCGGGACCCAGTACTTC,CASSLGRQTRVGTQYF
NA,TRBJ2-1,NA,11,TRBV6-5,TGTGCCAGCATCGCTCAGGGGGAGCAGTTCTTC,CASIAQGEQFF
NA,TRBJ2-1,NA,16,TRBV5-4,TGTGCCAGCAGCTCGGGAGGGACAGATTTCTACAATGAGCAGTTCTTC,CASSSGGTDFYNEQFF
many,TRBJ2-3,TRBD2,16,TRBV7-3,TGTGCCAGCAGCAAACAAGCGGGAGTAGGGACAGATACGCAGTATTTT,CASSKQAGVGTDTQYF
NA,TRBJ1-1,NA,13,TRBV5-1,TGCGCCAGCAGCTTGGAGGGTAGCACTGAAGCTTTCTTT,CASSLEGSTEAFF
NA,TRBJ1-2,NA,13,TRBV28,TGTGCCAGCAGTTTGGCCGGGGGCTATGGCTACACCTTC,CASSLAGGYGYTF
few,TRBJ2-5,TRBD1,13,TRBV7-2,TGTGCCAGCAGCAGGGACAGCCAAGAGACCCAGTACTTC,CASSRDSQETQYF
NA,TRBJ2-1,TRBD2,14,TRBV9,TGTGCCAGCAGCGTAAGCGGGAGGGATGATGAGCAGTTCTTC,CASSVSGRDDEQFF
NA,TRBJ2-1,NA,13,TRBV7-8,TGTGCCAGCAGCCTCAGGGGAACCCTTGAGCAGTTCTTC,CASSLRGTLEQFF
NA,TRBJ2-7,TRBD2,13,TRBV2,TGTGCCAGCGCGGGACTAGCGGGAGGGGAGCAGTACTTC,CASAGLAGGEQYF
few,TRBJ1-2,NA,11,TRBV19,TGTGCCAGTAGTCGATTGTATGGCTACACCTTC,CASSRLYGYTF
NA,TRBJ2-3,TRBD2,15,TRBV6-4,TGTGCCAGCAGAGCGGCGGGAGGAGGGGCGGATACGCAGTATTTT,CASRAAGGGADTQYF
NA,TRBJ2-1,NA,15,TRBV4-2,TGTGCCAGCAGCCAAGGACACGGGGGTTACAATGAGCAGTTCTTC,CASSQGHGGYNEQFF
NA,TRBJ2-7,TRBD1,12,TRBV30,TGTGCCTGGGGACAGGGCTCATACGAGCAGTACTTC,CAWGQGSYEQYF
few,TRBJ2-5,NA,14,TRBV7-6,TGTGCCAGCAGCCTACCAGGGGGGAGGGAGACCCAGTACTTC,CASSLPGGRETQYF
few,TRBJ1-2,NA,12,TRBV7-2,TGTGCCAGCAGCTCAAACCGCTATGGCTACACCTTC,CASSSNRYGYTF
NA,TRBJ2-7,TRBD2,16,TRBV5-1,TGCGCCAGCAGCGGGCTAGGGACTAGCGGGGGGTACGAGCAGTACTTC,CASSGLGTSGGYEQYF
NA,TRBJ1-1,NA,16,TRBV28,TGTGCCAGCAGTTTATTCGGGGGGAACATGAACACTGAAGCTTTCTTT,CASSLFGGNMNTEAFF